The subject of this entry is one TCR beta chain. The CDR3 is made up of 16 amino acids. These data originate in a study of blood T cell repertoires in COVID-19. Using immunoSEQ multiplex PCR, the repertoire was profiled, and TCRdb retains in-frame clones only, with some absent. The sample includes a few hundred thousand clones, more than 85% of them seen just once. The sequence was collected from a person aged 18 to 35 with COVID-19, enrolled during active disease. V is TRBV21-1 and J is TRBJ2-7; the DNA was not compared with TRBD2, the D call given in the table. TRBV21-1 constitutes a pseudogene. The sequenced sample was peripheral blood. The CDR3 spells CARERRLPSGAYEQYF. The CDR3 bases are TGTGCCAGGGAACGCCGACTGCCTAGCGGTGCCTACGAGCAGTACTTC.